These T cell receptor beta chains were read from a single sample in a study of identical twins. TCRdb re-called the 5' RACE reads with MiXCR, one entry per CDR3 protein. The profile shows approximately 530,000 distinct CDR3 sequences, around 20% of them singletons. In addition, the sample was reused for a study of yellow fever vaccine responses in identical twins.

The sample was CD4+ T cells sorted from blood. These receptors all stem from a woman aged 18-29 years in good health. The CDR3 runs from the conserved cysteine through the conserved F or W. The D gene is left open where the match is weak. The size entry is marked missing in some rows and otherwise reads once, few, many or a size class.

CATSVRGGSTDTQYF | . | TRBJ2-3 | TRBD2 | TRBV24-1
CASSFSGQGIGAFF | few | TRBJ1-1 | TRBD1 | TRBV5-1
CASSLLSKTYEQYF | . | TRBJ2-7 | . | TRBV5-6
CASSEPGQINYGYTF | . | TRBJ1-2 | TRBD1 | TRBV6-1
CASSLGEGSGGAEQFF | few | TRBJ2-1 | TRBD2 | TRBV7-2
CAISERLTSNEQFF | few | TRBJ2-1 | . | TRBV10-3
CASSPTGLQPQHF | few | TRBJ1-5 | TRBD1 | TRBV27
CASSVGAGSIYGYTF | few | TRBJ1-2 | . | TRBV10-1
CASSHSLETQYF | . | TRBJ2-5 | . | TRBV3-1
CASSSSGTSSYNEQFF | few | TRBJ2-1 | TRBD2 | TRBV11-3
CSARKQGEKLFF | . | TRBJ1-4 | . | TRBV20-1
CASSWTSGATDTQYF | . | TRBJ2-3 | TRBD2 | TRBV5-4
CSANRRTFEETQYF | . | TRBJ2-5 | . | TRBV20-1
CASSLGAGVYDEQYF | . | TRBJ2-7 | TRBD2 | TRBV5-1
CASSYSGETQYF | . | TRBJ2-5 | . | TRBV5-1
CSARPGLGDAIGTDTQYF | . | TRBJ2-3 | TRBD2 | TRBV20-1
CASSPLATRNEQFF | few | TRBJ2-1 | . | TRBV5-1